What follows are 22 T cell receptor beta chains derived from one specimen sequenced in a study of T cell changes during pregnancy in multiple sclerosis. Assay used: immunoSEQ multiplex PCR; TCRdb lists only in-frame clones, some missing. The sample yields about 31,000 clones, 87% seen once. The sequencing used CD8+ T cells from peripheral blood mononuclear cells, collected before pregnancy. The receptors originated from a female donor with multiple sclerosis, enrolled in a pregnancy study.

The CDR3 DNA follows: TGTGCCAGCAGCCAAGGACTAGCGCAAGGACACGAGCAGTACTTC. Protein: CASSQGLAQGHEQYF. This chain connects TRBV5-6 to TRBJ2-7; 9 nucleotides align to TRBD2. Per the germline V gene, CDR1 is SGHDT and CDR2 is YYEEEE. J lost 5 bases, V lost 4 bases, and 10 bases had no gene match. This CDR3 region has 15 residues.

V gene TRBV19 combines with J gene TRBJ2-6, with D perhaps TRBD1 (6 bases). Germline V gene lookup returns CDR1 LNHDA and CDR2 SQIVND (reference sequence). With 4 bases removed from V and 0 bases from J, the gap between germline ends came to 10 bases. CDR3 length equals 16 residues. CDR3 protein: CASSTGESSGANVLTF. In DNA form, the CDR3 reads TGTGCCAGTAGTACAGGGGAGAGCTCTGGGGCCAACGTCCTGACTTTC.

The chain has TRBV19 and TRBJ2-7, with 9 bases that match TRBD1. This CDR3 comprises 13 residues. The J segment lost 4 bases and the V segment lost 5 bases, leaving 3 bases of the junction unmatched. The germline gives CDR1 LNHDA, CDR2 SQIVND (reference sequence). CDR3 amino acids: CASSFGQGYEQYF. DNA for the CDR3: TGTGCCAGTAGTTTCGGACAGGGGTACGAGCAGTACTTC. Filled out from reference TRBV19 and TRBJ2-7, the complete variable domain reads DGGITQSPKYLFRKEGQNVTLSCEQNLNHDAMYWYRQDPGQGLRLIYYSQIVNDFQKGDIAEGYSVSREKKESFPLTVTSAQKNPTAFYLCASSFGQGYEQYFGPGTRLTVT.

V gene TRBV27 combines with J gene TRBJ1-2; 7 bases align to TRBD1. Germline loops: CDR1 MNHEY, CDR2 SMNVEV (reference sequence). The ends lost 6 bases at V and 4 bases at J; junction bases unmatched: 5. The CDR3 totals 13 residues. The CDR3 here is CASSLTGVYGYTF. In DNA form, the CDR3 reads TGTGCCAGCAGCTTAACAGGGGTCTATGGCTACACCTTC.

Turning to this clone: The sample holds other DNA sequences that translate to the same CDR3. The gene calls are TRBV6-4 and TRBJ2-1, with D tentatively TRBD1 (6 bases). The CDR3 runs 13 residues. Germline CDR1 MRHNA, CDR2 SNTAGT. The ends were cut back, 3 bases at V and 3 bases at J, with 6 bases in the middle. The DNA for the CDR3 is TGTGCCAGCAGTGAGGACAGCTACAATGAGCAGTTCTTC. This translates into CASSEDSYNEQFF.

The gene calls are TRBV6-5 and TRBJ1-6, with a tentative D call TRBD1 (6 bases). Trimming stripped 6 bases from V and 16 bases from J, with 16 bases between. The CDR3 extends over 12 amino acids. Germline V gene lookup returns CDR1 MNHEY and CDR2 SVGAGI. The CDR3 DNA is TGTGCCAGCAGGGACGATGACAGGCTACTCCACTTT. Translation: CASRDDDRLLHF.

J is TRBJ1-1 and V is TRBV5-1; D is undetermined. The CDR3 covers 13 residues. Trimming shortened V by 7 bases and J by 6 bases, and 16 bases separated the two germline ends. The germline gives CDR1 SGHRS, CDR2 YFSETQ. The CDR3, as DNA: TGCGCCAGCCATCAGGAAGACGGCCCTGAAGCTTTCTTT. Translated: CASHQEDGPEAFF.

The chain couples TRBV15 to TRBJ2-2; 13 bases map to TRBD2. The CDR3 is 19 amino acids. Losses at the gene ends were 5 bases for V and 4 bases for J; bases not matched to a gene: 13. The germline gives CDR1 LNHNV, CDR2 YYDKDF (reference sequence). This CDR3 reads CATSGMGLAGPHGTGELFF. The CDR3 bases are TGTGCCACCAGCGGCATGGGACTAGCGGGGCCGCACGGCACCGGGGAGCTGTTTTTT.

Comment on this clone: Different DNA sequences within this sample yield the same CDR3. This chain uses TRBV30 with TRBJ1-1, with D tentatively TRBD1 (5 bases). Between the trimmed V and J ends, which lost 2 bases and 7 bases, there was a span of 8 bases. CDR1 and CDR2 from the germline V gene are GTSNPN and SVGIG (reference sequence). The CDR3 is made up of 11 amino acids. The DNA for the CDR3 is TGTGCCTGGAGTTTGGGACTTGAAGCTTTCTTT. This sequence encodes CAWSLGLEAFF.

The chain links TRBV5-1 to TRBJ1-1, with 9 bases fitting TRBD1. The CDR3 contains 13 residues. The ends lost 4 bases at V and 4 bases at J; junction bases unmatched: 2. Looked up from germline, CDR1 is SGHRS and CDR2 is YFSETQ. The CDR3 coding sequence is TGCGCCAGCAGCGCGACAGGGGGCACTGAAGCTTTCTTT. This gives the protein CASSATGGTEAFF.

The chain links TRBV15 to TRBJ2-2; 14 nucleotides line up with TRBD2. Germline CDR1 reads LNHNV; CDR2 reads YYDKDF (reference sequence). Losses at the gene ends were 3 bases for V and 4 bases for J; bases not matched to a gene: 1. The CDR3 sequence is 16 residues long. CDR3 region: CATSSGTSGSTGELFF. The CDR3 DNA follows: TGTGCCACCAGCAGCGGGACTAGCGGGAGCACCGGGGAGCTGTTTTTT.

CDR3 nucleotides: TGTGCCAGCAGCTTGCGGCCTAGCGGGGACCAAGAGACCCAGTACTTC. Protein product: CASSLRPSGDQETQYF. This sequence joins TRBV11-3 and TRBJ2-5, with 9 bases identical to TRBD2. The CDR3 length is 16 residues. V lost 3 bases to trimming and J lost 0 bases; unmatched junction nucleotides: 5. Germline CDR1 is SGHNT and CDR2 is YENEEA.

Only one count was recorded for this clone. The V gene is TRBV11-2, the J gene TRBJ2-2; D is perhaps TRBD2 (6 bases). The V and J ends lost 0 bases and 4 bases respectively, with 12 bases between them. Germline CDR1 reads SGHAT; CDR2 reads FQNNGV. The CDR3 consists of 16 residues. This CDR3 reads CASSLDRGGITGELFF. The CDR3 nucleotides are TGTGCCAGCAGCTTAGATCGCGGAGGGATCACCGGGGAGCTGTTTTTT.

The V call is TRBV5-8, the J call TRBJ2-7; the match to TRBD2 covers 7 bases. The CDR3 loop spans 16 amino acids. The germline CDR1 and CDR2 sequences are SGHTS and YDEGEE. V lost 0 bases, J lost 7 bases, and 13 bases stayed unmatched. CDR3 in amino acids: CASSLEAGRPSIEQYF. DNA of the CDR3: TGTGCCAGCAGCTTGGAGGCCGGGAGGCCCTCTATAGAGCAGTACTTC.

The V gene is TRBV28, the J gene TRBJ2-7; TRBD1 aligns across 7 bases. This CDR3 contains 14 residues. V gave up 8 bases and J gave up 5 bases; unmatched junction bases: 12. Germline V gives CDR1 MDHEN, CDR2 SYDVKM. The DNA of the CDR3 is TGTGCCAGCCTAAGACAGGGCATCCCCCACGAGCAGTACTTC. This sequence encodes CASLRQGIPHEQYF. Full variable domain (rest looked up from reference TRBV28 and TRBJ2-7): DVKVTQSSRYLVKRTGEKVFLECVQDMDHENMFWYRQDPGLGLRLIYFSYDVKMKEKGDIPEGYSVSREKKERFSLILESASTNQTSMYLCASLRQGIPHEQYFGPGTRLTVT.

This clone was seen only once. The V call is TRBV19, the J call TRBJ2-7, with a weak D call TRBD1 (5 bases). The CDR3 loop spans 14 amino acids. CDR1 LNHDA and CDR2 SQIVND come from the germline V gene (reference sequence). Trimming took off 2 bases at V and 4 bases at J, with 12 bases between the two ends. The CDR3 nucleotides read TGTGCCAGTAGTATAATTCAAGGGGCTTACGAGCAGTACTTC. It translates to CASSIIQGAYEQYF.

The rearrangement joins TRBV27 to TRBJ2-5, with TRBD1 matching over 11 bases. V lost 5 bases, J lost 5 bases, and 7 bases stayed unmatched. The V gene's germline CDR1 is MNHEY and CDR2 SMNVEV (reference sequence). The CDR3 is 15 amino acids. The DNA of the CDR3 is TGTGCCAGCAGTCACGGGACAGGGGGGTTTGAGACCCAGTACTTC. As protein: CASSHGTGGFETQYF.

This rearrangement joins TRBV29-1 to TRBJ1-1; perhaps TRBD1 as D (5 bases). V lost 4 bases and J 5 bases, leaving 11 bases between the germline ends. Germline V CDR1 and CDR2: SQVTM, ANQGSEA. This CDR3 contains 12 residues. The chain's CDR3 is CSVAGEGTEAFF. The CDR3 DNA reads TGCAGCGTTGCCGGGGAGGGGACTGAAGCTTTCTTT.

The chain carries TRBV9 and TRBJ2-1; no definite D call. The CDR3 is 13 amino acids. CDR1 is SGDLS and CDR2 is YYNGEE in the germline V gene. The germline V and J ends were trimmed by 0 bases and 10 bases, with 11 bases remaining between them. The CDR3 DNA follows: TGTGCCAGCAGCGTAGAGAGAGGAAGCGAGCAGTTCTTC. This codes for CASSVERGSEQFF. The full variable domain, completed using reference TRBV9 and TRBJ2-1, is DSGVTQTPKHLITATGQRVTLRCSPRSGDLSVYWYQQSLDQGLQFLIQYYNGEERAKGNILERFSAQQFPDLHSELNLSSLELGDSALYFCASSVERGSEQFFGPGTRLTVL.

V gene TRBV6-6 combines with J gene TRBJ2-7; D may be TRBD2 (5 bases). CDR1 and CDR2 (germline): MNHNY, SVGAGI (reference sequence). This CDR3 region has 14 residues. V was pared by 10 bases and J by 1 base, with 17 bases between. This CDR3 is CATTSGGVSYEQYF. For the CDR3, the DNA is TGTGCCACCACAAGCGGTGGGGTTTCCTACGAGCAGTACTTC.

The chain has TRBV5-6 and TRBJ2-5, with TRBD2 as a possible D gene (6 bases). The J call may not be correct, given that the DNA end is closer to TRBJ2-7. The germline V gene encodes CDR1 SGHDT and CDR2 YYEEEE. There are 16 residues in the CDR3. DNA of the CDR3: TGTGCCAGCAGCCCCCTAAGTAGCGGAATGACCTACGAGCAGTACTTC. Encoded protein: CASSPLSSGMTYEQYF.

CDR3 protein: CSVEGGVGQFF. The CDR3 nucleotides read TGCAGCGTTGAGGGGGGGGTTGGGCAGTTCTTC. This chain joins TRBV29-1 and TRBJ2-1, with 7 bases aligning to TRBD2. The CDR3 is 11 amino acids. Germline CDR1 is SQVTM and CDR2 is ANQGSEA. V dropped 3 bases and J dropped 12; count of bases not matched to a gene: 5.